This T cell receptor beta chain was found in a study of lymphopenia after photon versus proton radiotherapy (dated by TCRdb to between 2018 and 2020). Notes on the research overall: In patients with gastrointestinal tumors who developed high-grade lymphopenia, the study compared the immunological effects of photon radiation therapy with those of proton radiation therapy. The cohort included under 25 patients with gastrointestinal tumors who developed lymphopenia after receiving either photon or proton therapy. The goal of the study was to describe how the two radiation modalities differ in their effects on the immune system. Beyond this particular receptor, the publication reports: The survival association was assessed only in patients who died, and better survival with proton therapy was presented by the authors as a possibility rather than a demonstrated result. Relative stability during treatment was observed in proton-treated patients, whereas loss of naive T cells and TCR diversity and gain of effector/memory populations were observed in photon-treated patients. After the lymphocyte count nadir, repertoires from photon-treated patients showed oligoclonal expansion, particularly of CD8+ Temra cells, and this expansion drove the decline in diversity. Among patients across the cohort who died, overall survival time showed an inverse correlation with a larger post-nadir drop in TCR diversity.

CDR1 and CDR2 (SGHTA, FQGNSA) derive from the germline V gene. V has 2 bases trimmed and J has 9 bases trimmed; junction bases matching no gene number 10. The CDR3 numbers 16 residues from cysteine through phenylalanine. The only DNA kept is the CDR3, 48 bases in frame from the first base. To note about this clone: The target of this receptor is not known. No much larger clone exists at a distance of one base, and base qualities are not known.

Library method: the immunoSEQ multiplex PCR assay. Alongside multiparametric flow cytometry, deep sequencing of rearranged TCR beta loci was used to profile the T cell repertoires. In its TCRdb copy, this immuneACCESS table keeps in-frame sequences only and misses some clones. Where compared with another copy, unresolved V genes explain less than half of these, and the others have no known cause. Within this sample are approximately 65,000 clones, with under 95% of them counted one time only. Roughly 3% of the sample is in the top ten clones. Sequencing was performed on peripheral blood, taken from a patient treated with photon-based radiotherapy. The chain uses TRBV7-2 and TRBJ2-1; a stretch of 10 junction bases matches TRBD2. The receptor was isolated from a woman aged 70 to 79 with pancreatic cancer. The CDR3 sequence is CASSLISGRVYGEQFF. The DNA is TGTGCCAGCAGCTTAATCAGCGGGAGGGTCTACGGTGAGCAGTTCTTC.